The rows below give T cell receptor beta chains drawn from one sample of a study of blood T cell repertoires in COVID-19. TCRdb keeps only in-frame clones here, not all; method: immunoSEQ multiplex PCR. The sample holds about 140,000 clones, around 84% seen once. Material: peripheral blood. The receptors stem from a woman aged 60-75 years with acute or convalescent COVID-19. Each CDR3 is given with its conserved first and last residue. Fields, in order: V gene, D gene, clone size, J gene, CDR3 DNA, CDR3 protein. D genes are given only for firm matches. Size tells how often a clone was seen (once, few, many) or the class of an expanded clone, and some rows leave it out.

V: TRBV7-2
D: TRBD2
size: -
J: TRBJ2-5
DNA: TGTGCCAGCAGCTCAACTCAGGCTAGCGGGGGAGAGACCCAGTACTTC
CDR3: CASSSTQASGGETQYF

V: TRBV28
D: TRBD1
size: -
J: TRBJ1-5
DNA: TGTGCCAGCCGGGGACAGACGCCCTATCAGCCCCAGCATTTT
CDR3: CASRGQTPYQPQHF

V: TRBV15
D: TRBD2
size: once
J: TRBJ2-5
DNA: TGTGCCACCAGCGGACTAGCGGGGGTCGTATTCGGGGAGACCCAGTACTTC
CDR3: CATSGLAGVVFGETQYF

V: TRBV3-1/TRBV3-2
D: -
size: -
J: TRBJ1-1
DNA: TGTGCCAGCAGCCATCTGACTGGTGAAGCTTTCTTT
CDR3: CASSHLTGEAFF

V: TRBV25-1
D: TRBD2
size: -
J: TRBJ2-1
DNA: TGTGCCAGCAGTAGGGTGGGGCTAGCGGGGGATGAGCAGTTCTTC
CDR3: CASSRVGLAGDEQFF

V: TRBV5-1
D: TRBD1
size: -
J: TRBJ2-3
DNA: TGCGCCAGCAGCTTAACAGGGGGAGGTACGCAGTATTTT
CDR3: CASSLTGGGTQYF

V: TRBV5-1
D: -
size: -
J: TRBJ2-3
DNA: TGCGCCAGCGGACCGGGAGCATCCTTTAGCACAGATACGCAGTATTTT
CDR3: CASGPGASFSTDTQYF

V: TRBV19
D: TRBD1
size: -
J: TRBJ2-3
DNA: TGTGCCAGTAGTATGCTTACAGGGACAGCCCTGGGGACAGATACGCAGTATTTT
CDR3: CASSMLTGTALGTDTQYF

V: TRBV6-1
D: TRBD1
size: medium-sized
J: TRBJ2-7
DNA: TGTGCCAGCAGTGAGACAGGGGGCGGCTCCTACGAGCAGTACTTC
CDR3: CASSETGGGSYEQYF

V: TRBV28
D: -
size: -
J: TRBJ2-7
DNA: TGTGCCAGCAGCCGGGACACCTCCTACGAGCAGTACTTC
CDR3: CASSRDTSYEQYF

V: TRBV5-4
D: -
size: -
J: TRBJ2-1
DNA: TGTGCCAGCAGCCCCCCGAGCCGGGATGAGCAGTTCTTC
CDR3: CASSPPSRDEQFF

V: TRBV7-3
D: TRBD1
size: -
J: TRBJ1-2
DNA: TGTGCCAGCAGCTTATCCCGGACAGGGGGCGACTACACCTTC
CDR3: CASSLSRTGGDYTF

V: TRBV23-1
D: TRBD1
size: -
J: TRBJ1-2
DNA: TGCGCCAGCAGTCACCGGGAGACAGGGGGCCCCATGGTCTATGGCTACACCTTC
CDR3: CASSHRETGGPMVYGYTF

V: TRBV24-1
D: -
size: -
J: TRBJ1-2
DNA: TGTGCCACCAGTGACTCCTATGGCTACACCTTC
CDR3: CATSDSYGYTF